Listed here is a single T cell receptor (beta chain). Its cognate antigen is unknown. Time point indicated: blood 2 weeks post-SBRT. As for treatment: 15 Gy SBRT to primary tumor, nephrectomy 4 weeks later. Radiation-treated patients gave blood at baseline, week 2 and week 4. Clear cell pathology was present in this patient's renal cell carcinoma. Repertoires were generated with immunoSEQ multiplex PCR, while TCRdb's copy carries only in-frame clones and drops some. The sample lists 100,000 to 150,000 clones; 81% were seen once. These data belong to a study of radiation and T cells in renal cell carcinoma. Overall study findings and caveats: From baseline, blood top tumor clonotypes peaked at 2 weeks post-radiation.

This CDR3 is built from 20 residues. Germline CDR1 reads SNHLY; CDR2 reads FYNNEI. V trimming: 3 bases; J trimming: 3 bases; junction bases outside the gene matches: 19. The origin of this receptor is a man aged 45-60 years with renal cell carcinoma. Material: blood, obtained from a patient whose treatment included radiotherapy and nephrectomy. The chain links TRBV2 to TRBJ1-2, with 10 bases fitting TRBD1. The CDR3 nucleotides are TGTGCCAGCAGTGACGCTGCCAGAGAAGACAGGGGGCGTTACCACTATGGCTACACCTTC. It specifies CASSDAAREDRGRYHYGYTF.